Below, one T cell receptor beta chain is given with its context. No antigen is known for it. CDR1 SGHVS and CDR2 FNYEAQ come from the germline V gene. The V end lost 0 bases, the J end lost 3 bases, and 14 bases lay between the germline ends. The CDR3 has 17 amino acids. This sample was taken from a study of pediatric ulcerative colitis. Using immunoSEQ multiplex PCR, the repertoire was profiled, and TCRdb retains in-frame clones only, with some absent. This table has roughly 64,000 clones, about nine tenths appearing once. Findings and caveats of the study: Compared with controls, ulcerative colitis showed greater blood-rectum clone sharing.

The J gene is TRBJ1-4, the V gene TRBV7-6; possibly TRBD1 for D (5 bases). The receptor was isolated from a boy under 18 with severe ulcerative colitis. Sequencing was carried out using blood. This CDR3 reads CASSLALTTEPNEKLFF. The CDR3 DNA sequence: TGTGCCAGCAGCTTAGCGCTAACGACAGAGCCTAATGAAAAACTGTTTTTT.